The 15 T cell receptor beta chains presented below share a single source sample, sequenced in a study of T cells expressing NK-cell markers. TCRdb re-called the 5' RACE reads; every CDR3 protein appears as one record, without DNA. The sample table includes about 380,000 distinct CDR3 sequences. Sequencing input: blood T cells: a sorted CD56 or NKG2C T cell subset, CD4+ or CD8+ T cells, or bulk PBMC T cells (not recorded which). These TCRs come from a man aged 18 to 69 in good health.

The chain carries TRBV5-1 and TRBJ2-5; the D call from TCRdb, TRBD1, cannot be confirmed without DNA. Germline CDR1 SGHRS, CDR2 YFSETQ. CDR3 length: 15 residues. CDR3 in amino acids: CASRDPRGAKETQYF.

This CDR3 reads CASASGGARPMDNEQFF. This sequence joins TRBV28 and TRBJ2-1; TCRdb designates TRBD2, a call that cannot be tested without DNA. In germline, CDR1 is MDHEN, CDR2 SYDVKM. The CDR3 consists of 17 residues.

V gene TRBV12-3 or TRBV12-4 combines with J gene TRBJ2-5; TCRdb's assignment of TRBD2 cannot be checked, as there is no DNA. The CDR3 is 16 residues long. The CDR3 region is CASSLRTSGRRETQYF.

The V gene is TRBV4-2, the J gene TRBJ1-6; the TRBD1 assignment by TCRdb is unverifiable without DNA. CDR1 is LGHNA and CDR2 is YNFKEQ in the germline V gene. CDR3 length: 16 residues. The CDR3 loop reads CASSRRTGGGNSPLHF.

This CDR3 is CASSYRGGYEKLFF. The rearrangement joins TRBV6-5 to TRBJ1-4. Germline-derived CDR1 and CDR2 are MNHEY and SVGAGI. The CDR3 spans 14 residues.

The V call is TRBV7-9, the J call TRBJ2-1; no DNA is available, so the TRBD1 call from TCRdb remains unchecked. CDR1 is SEHNR and CDR2 is FQNEAQ in the germline V gene (reference sequence). The CDR3 loop spans 13 amino acids. The CDR3 loop reads CASTSGRGNEQFF.

The chain employs TRBV25-1 and TRBJ2-3. Looked up from germline, CDR1 is MGHDK and CDR2 is SYGVNS. This CDR3 spans 13 amino acids. This chain's CDR3 is CASSNLNSDTQYF.

The J gene is TRBJ1-1, the V gene TRBV6-2 or TRBV6-3; TCRdb gives TRBD1 as the D gene, but with no DNA this cannot be confirmed. Germline lookup yields CDR1 MNHEY and CDR2 SVGEGT. This CDR3 is 15 amino acids long. This chain's CDR3 is CASSPWDRLNTEAFF.

The chain links TRBV7-3 to TRBJ2-7; the D call of TRBD1 rests on TCRdb alone, since no DNA is present to check it. CDR3 length: 15 amino acids. Germline CDR1 is SGHTA and CDR2 is FQGTGA. The CDR3 is CASSLMPGGQYEQYF.

The chain has TRBV30 and TRBJ2-6; absent DNA, TCRdb's TRBD1 call cannot be checked. CDR3 length: 15 residues. Germline lookup yields CDR1 GTSNPN and CDR2 SVGIG (reference sequence). CDR3 loop: CAWSTGGSGANVLTF.

This chain connects TRBV6-5 to TRBJ2-7. CDR1 is MNHEY and CDR2 is SVGAGI in the germline V gene. This CDR3 has 14 residues. This CDR3 is CASSYVQNDYEQYF.

The rearrangement links TRBV6-6 to TRBJ1-4; TCRdb proposes TRBD1, but this gene call is untestable without DNA. The CDR3 has 13 residues. Per the germline V gene, CDR1 is MNHNY and CDR2 is SVGAGI (reference sequence). CDR3 sequence: CASSLRGSEKLFF.

The rearrangement uses TRBV3-1 and TRBJ1-2; TCRdb reports TRBD1, a call that lacks DNA to check it against. CDR1 and CDR2 (germline): LGHDT, YNNKEL (reference sequence). This CDR3 region has 13 residues. CDR3 loop: CASSRVTGEGYTF.

The V and J genes are TRBV9 and TRBJ1-2; there is no DNA to check the TCRdb D call of TRBD1. CDR1 and CDR2 (germline): SGDLS, YYNGEE. The CDR3 runs 14 residues. This chain's CDR3 is CASSVDQGGYGYTF.

The chain uses TRBV25-1 and TRBJ1-1; the D gene TCRdb calls, TRBD1, cannot be checked with no DNA. The CDR3 consists of 14 residues. CDR1 is MGHDK, CDR2 SYGVNS, per germline. The CDR3 sequence: CASRLTGVSTEAFF. The full variable domain, with the rest looked up from reference TRBV25-1 and TRBJ1-1, is EADIYQTPRYLVIGTGKKITLECSQTMGHDKMYWYQQDPGMELHLIHYSYGVNSTEKGDLSSESTVSRIRTEHFPLTLESARPSHTSQYLCASRLTGVSTEAFFGQGTRLTVV.